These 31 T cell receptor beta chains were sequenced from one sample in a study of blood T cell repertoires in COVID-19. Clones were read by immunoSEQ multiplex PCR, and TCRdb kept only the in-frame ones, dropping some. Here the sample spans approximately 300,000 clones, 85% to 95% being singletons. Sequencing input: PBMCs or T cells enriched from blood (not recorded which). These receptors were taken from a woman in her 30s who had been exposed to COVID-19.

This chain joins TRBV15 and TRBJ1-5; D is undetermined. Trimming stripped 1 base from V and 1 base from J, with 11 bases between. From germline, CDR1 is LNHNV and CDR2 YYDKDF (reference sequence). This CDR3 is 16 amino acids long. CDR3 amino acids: CATSRVVAVSNQPQHF. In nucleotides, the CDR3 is TGTGCCACCAGCAGAGTCGTGGCGGTGAGCAATCAGCCCCAGCATTTT.

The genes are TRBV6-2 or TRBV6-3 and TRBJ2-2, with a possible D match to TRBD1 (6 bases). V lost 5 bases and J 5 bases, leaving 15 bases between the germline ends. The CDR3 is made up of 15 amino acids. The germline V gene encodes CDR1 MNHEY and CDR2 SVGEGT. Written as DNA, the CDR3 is TGTGCCAGCAGTCCCGACAGGATTATTACCGGGGAGCTGTTTTTT. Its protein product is CASSPDRIITGELFF.

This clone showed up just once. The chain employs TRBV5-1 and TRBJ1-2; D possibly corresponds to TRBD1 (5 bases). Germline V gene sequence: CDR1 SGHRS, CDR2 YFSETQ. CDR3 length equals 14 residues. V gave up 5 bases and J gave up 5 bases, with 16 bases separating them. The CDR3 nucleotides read TGCGCCAGCAGGCTGGGACTAGAAAGATATGGCTACACCTTC. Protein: CASRLGLERYGYTF.

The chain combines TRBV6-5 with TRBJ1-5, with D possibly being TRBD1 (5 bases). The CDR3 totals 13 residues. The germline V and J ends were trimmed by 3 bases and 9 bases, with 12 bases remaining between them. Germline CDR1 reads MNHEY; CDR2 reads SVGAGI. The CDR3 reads CASSYDQGWPQHF. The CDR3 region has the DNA TGTGCCAGCAGTTATGATCAGGGTTGGCCCCAGCATTTT.

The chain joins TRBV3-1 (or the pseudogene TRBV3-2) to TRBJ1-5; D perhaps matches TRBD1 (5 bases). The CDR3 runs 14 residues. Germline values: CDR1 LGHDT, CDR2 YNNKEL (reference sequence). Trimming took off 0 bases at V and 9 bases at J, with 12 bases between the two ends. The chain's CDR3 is CASSQDAREGPQHF. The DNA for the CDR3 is TGTGCCAGCAGCCAAGATGCCAGGGAAGGGCCCCAGCATTTT.

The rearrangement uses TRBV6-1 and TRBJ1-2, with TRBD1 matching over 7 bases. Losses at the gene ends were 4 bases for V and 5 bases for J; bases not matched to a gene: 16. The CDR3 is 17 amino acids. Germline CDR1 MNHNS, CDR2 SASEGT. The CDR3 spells CASSGMDRSRGFYGYTF. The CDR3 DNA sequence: TGTGCCAGCAGTGGGATGGACAGGTCCCGGGGGTTTTATGGCTACACCTTC.

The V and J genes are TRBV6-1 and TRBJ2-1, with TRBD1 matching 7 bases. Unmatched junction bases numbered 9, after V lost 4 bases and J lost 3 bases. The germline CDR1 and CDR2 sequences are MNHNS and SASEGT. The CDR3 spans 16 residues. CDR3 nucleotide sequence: TGTGCCAGCAGTGCGTTCCAGGGGGAGAGCTACAATGAGCAGTTCTTC. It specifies CASSAFQGESYNEQFF.

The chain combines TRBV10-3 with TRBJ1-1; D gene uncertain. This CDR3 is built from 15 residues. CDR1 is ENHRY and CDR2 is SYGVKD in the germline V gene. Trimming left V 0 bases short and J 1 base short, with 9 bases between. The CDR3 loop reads CAISESAGANTEAFF. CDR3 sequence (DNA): TGTGCCATCAGTGAGTCTGCCGGAGCGAACACTGAAGCTTTCTTT.

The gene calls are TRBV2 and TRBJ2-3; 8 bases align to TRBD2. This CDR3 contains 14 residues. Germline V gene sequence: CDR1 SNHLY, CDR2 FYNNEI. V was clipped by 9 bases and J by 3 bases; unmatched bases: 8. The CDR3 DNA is TGTGCCAGTGCTTTAGCGGGGCAAACAGATACGCAGTATTTT. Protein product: CASALAGQTDTQYF.

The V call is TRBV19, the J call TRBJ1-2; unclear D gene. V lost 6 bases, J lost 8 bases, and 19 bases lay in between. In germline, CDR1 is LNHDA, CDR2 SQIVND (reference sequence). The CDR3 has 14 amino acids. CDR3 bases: TGTGCCAGTAGAACGGGATTTAAAAATGACGGCTACACCTTC. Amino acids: CASRTGFKNDGYTF.

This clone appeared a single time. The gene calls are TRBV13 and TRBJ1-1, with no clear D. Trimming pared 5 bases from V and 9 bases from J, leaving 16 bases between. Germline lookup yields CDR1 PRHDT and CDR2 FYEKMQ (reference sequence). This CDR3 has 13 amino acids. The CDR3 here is CASSRYSGNQAFF. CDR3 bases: TGTGCCAGCAGCCGCTACTCAGGTAATCAAGCTTTCTTT.

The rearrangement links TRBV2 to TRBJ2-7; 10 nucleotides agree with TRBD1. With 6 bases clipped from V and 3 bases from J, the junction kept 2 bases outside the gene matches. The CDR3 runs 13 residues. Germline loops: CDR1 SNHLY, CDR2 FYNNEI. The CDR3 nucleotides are TGTGCCAGCAGCCGGGACAGGGGCTACGAGCAGTACTTC. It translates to CASSRDRGYEQYF.

CDR3 bases: TGCAGTGCTAGAGTCGGGGATACGCAGTATTTT. Translated, it gives CSARVGDTQYF. The V call is TRBV20-1, the J call TRBJ2-3, with D hard to call. The CDR3 has 11 amino acids. Trimming removed 1 base at V and 6 bases at J, with 5 bases between. Germline CDR1 DFQATT, CDR2 SNEGSKA (reference sequence).

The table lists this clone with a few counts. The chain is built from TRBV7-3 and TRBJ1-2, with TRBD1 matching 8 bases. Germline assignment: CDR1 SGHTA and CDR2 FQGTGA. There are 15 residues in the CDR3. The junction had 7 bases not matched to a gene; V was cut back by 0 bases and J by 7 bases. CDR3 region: CASSLTRTGSGGYTF. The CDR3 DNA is TGTGCCAGCAGCTTAACGCGGACAGGGAGCGGTGGCTACACCTTC.

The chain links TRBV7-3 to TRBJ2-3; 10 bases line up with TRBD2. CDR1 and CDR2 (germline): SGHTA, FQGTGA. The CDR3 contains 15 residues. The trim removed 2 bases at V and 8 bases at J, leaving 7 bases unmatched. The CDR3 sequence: CASSLALAGRSTQYF. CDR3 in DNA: TGTGCCAGCAGCTTAGCACTAGCGGGAAGGAGTACGCAGTATTTT.

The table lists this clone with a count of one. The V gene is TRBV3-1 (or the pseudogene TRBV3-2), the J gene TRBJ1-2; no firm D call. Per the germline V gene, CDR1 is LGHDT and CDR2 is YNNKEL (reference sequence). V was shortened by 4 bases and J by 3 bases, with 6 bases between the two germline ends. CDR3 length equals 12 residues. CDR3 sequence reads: CASSPGDYGYTF. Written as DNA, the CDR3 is TGTGCCAGCAGCCCGGGTGACTATGGCTACACCTTC.

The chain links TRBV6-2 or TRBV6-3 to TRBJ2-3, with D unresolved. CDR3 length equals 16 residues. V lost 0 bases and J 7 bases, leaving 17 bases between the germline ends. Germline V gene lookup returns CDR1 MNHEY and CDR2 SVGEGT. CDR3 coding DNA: TGTGCCAGCAGTTACTCGAGTGGCGCGGCCATTAATACGCAGTATTTT. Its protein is CASSYSSGAAINTQYF.

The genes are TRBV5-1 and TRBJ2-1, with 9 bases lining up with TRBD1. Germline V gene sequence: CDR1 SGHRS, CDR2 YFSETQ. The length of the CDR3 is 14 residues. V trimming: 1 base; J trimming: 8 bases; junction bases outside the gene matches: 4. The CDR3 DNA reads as TGCGCCAGCAGCTTGCCGGGACAGGGCGATGAGCAGTTCTTC. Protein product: CASSLPGQGDEQFF.

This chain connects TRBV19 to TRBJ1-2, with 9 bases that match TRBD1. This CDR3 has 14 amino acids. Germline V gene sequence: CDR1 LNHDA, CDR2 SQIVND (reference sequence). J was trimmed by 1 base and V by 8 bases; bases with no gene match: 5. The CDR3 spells CASGRDRVNYGYTF. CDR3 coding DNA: TGTGCCAGTGGCCGGGACAGGGTTAACTATGGCTACACCTTC. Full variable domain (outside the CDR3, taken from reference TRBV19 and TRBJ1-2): DGGITQSPKYLFRKEGQNVTLSCEQNLNHDAMYWYRQDPGQGLRLIYYSQIVNDFQKGDIAEGYSVSREKKESFPLTVTSAQKNPTAFYLCASGRDRVNYGYTFGSGTRLTVV.

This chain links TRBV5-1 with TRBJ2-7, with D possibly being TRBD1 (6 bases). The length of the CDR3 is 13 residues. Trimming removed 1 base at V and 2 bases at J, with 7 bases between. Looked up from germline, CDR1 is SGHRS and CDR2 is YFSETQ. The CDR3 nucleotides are TGCGCCAGCAGCTTGCCAGGGGCCTACGAGCAGTACTTC. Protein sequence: CASSLPGAYEQYF.

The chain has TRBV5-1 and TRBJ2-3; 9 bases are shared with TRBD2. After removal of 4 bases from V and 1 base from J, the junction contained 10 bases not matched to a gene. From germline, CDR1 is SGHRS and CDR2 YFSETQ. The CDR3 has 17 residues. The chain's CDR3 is CASSPLVLAGRTDTQYF. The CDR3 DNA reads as TGCGCCAGCAGCCCTTTGGTCCTAGCGGGGCGCACAGATACGCAGTATTTT. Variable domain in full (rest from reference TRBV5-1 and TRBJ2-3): KAGVTQTPRYLIKTRGQQVTLSCSPISGHRSVSWYQQTPGQGLQFLFEYFSETQRNKGNFPGRFSGRQFSNSRSEMNVSTLELGDSALYLCASSPLVLAGRTDTQYFGPGTRLTVL.

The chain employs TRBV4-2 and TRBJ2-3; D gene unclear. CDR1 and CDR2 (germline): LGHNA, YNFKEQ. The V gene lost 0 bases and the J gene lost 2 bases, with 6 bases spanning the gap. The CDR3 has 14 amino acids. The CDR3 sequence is CASSQDPNTDTQYF. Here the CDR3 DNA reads TGTGCCAGCAGCCAAGATCCCAACACAGATACGCAGTATTTT.

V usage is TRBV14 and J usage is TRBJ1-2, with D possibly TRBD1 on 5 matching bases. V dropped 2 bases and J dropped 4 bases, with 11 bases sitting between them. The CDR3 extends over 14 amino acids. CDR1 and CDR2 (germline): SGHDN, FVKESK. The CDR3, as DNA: TGTGCCAGCAGCCAAAGCGGGGGTTTCTATGGCTACACCTTC. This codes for CASSQSGGFYGYTF.

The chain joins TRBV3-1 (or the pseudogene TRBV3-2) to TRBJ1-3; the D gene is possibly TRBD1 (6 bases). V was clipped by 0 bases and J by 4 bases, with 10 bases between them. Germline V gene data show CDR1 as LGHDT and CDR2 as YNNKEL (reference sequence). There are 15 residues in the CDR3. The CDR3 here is CASSQDRGSGNTIYF. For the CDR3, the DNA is TGTGCCAGCAGCCAAGACAGGGGATCAGGAAACACCATATATTTT.

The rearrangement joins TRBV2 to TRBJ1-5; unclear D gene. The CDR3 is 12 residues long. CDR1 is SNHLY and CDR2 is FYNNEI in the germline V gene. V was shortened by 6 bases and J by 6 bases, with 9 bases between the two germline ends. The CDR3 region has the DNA TGTGCCAGCAGATCAACTGGTCAGCCCCAGCATTTT. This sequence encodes CASRSTGQPQHF.

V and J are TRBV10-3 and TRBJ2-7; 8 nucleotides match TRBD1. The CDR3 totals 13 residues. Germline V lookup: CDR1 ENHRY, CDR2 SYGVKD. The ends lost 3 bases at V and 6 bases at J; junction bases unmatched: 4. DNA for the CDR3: TGTGCCATCAGTGATACAGGGGGGATCGAGCAGTACTTC. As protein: CAISDTGGIEQYF.

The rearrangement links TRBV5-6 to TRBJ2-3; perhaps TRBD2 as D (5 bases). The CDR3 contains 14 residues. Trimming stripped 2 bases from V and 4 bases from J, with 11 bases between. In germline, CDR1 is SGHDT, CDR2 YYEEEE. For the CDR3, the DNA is TGTGCCAGCAGCTTATTCGGGCGGGCAGATACGCAGTATTTT. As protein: CASSLFGRADTQYF.

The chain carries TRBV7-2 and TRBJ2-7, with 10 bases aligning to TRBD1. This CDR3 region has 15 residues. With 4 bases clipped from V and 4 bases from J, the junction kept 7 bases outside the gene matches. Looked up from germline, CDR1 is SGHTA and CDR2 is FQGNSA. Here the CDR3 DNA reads TGTGCCAGCAGCTGGGGGGACAGGGGACTGTACGAGCAGTACTTC. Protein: CASSWGDRGLYEQYF.

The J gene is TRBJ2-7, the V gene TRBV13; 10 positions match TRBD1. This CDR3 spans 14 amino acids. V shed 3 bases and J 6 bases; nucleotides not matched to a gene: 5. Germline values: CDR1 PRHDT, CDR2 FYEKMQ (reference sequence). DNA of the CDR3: TGTGCCAGCAGCTTGGACAGGGGGACAGGCGAGCAGTACTTC. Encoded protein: CASSLDRGTGEQYF.

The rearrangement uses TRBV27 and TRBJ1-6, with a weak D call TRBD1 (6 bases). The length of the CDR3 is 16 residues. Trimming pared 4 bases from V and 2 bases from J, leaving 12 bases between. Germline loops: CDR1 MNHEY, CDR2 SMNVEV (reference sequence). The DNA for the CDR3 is TGTGCCAGCAGTTACGGGGGGCGCGCCTATAATTCACCCCTCCACTTT. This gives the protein CASSYGGRAYNSPLHF.

The CDR3 spells CAIRPNNENSPLHF. For the CDR3, the DNA is TGTGCCATCAGGCCAAACAACGAAAATTCACCCCTCCACTTT. The chain recombines TRBV10-3 with TRBJ1-6; D not resolved. The CDR3 totals 14 residues. Germline CDR1 is ENHRY and CDR2 is SYGVKD. Trimming removed 6 bases at V and 7 bases at J, with 13 bases between.